This T cell receptor (beta chain) was documented in a study of PD-1 blockade in classical Hodgkin lymphoma. On this clone itself: Its specificity is not known.

The CDR3 has 12 residues. The germline gives CDR1 SEHNR, CDR2 FQNEAQ (reference sequence). V was shortened by 5 bases and J by 3 bases, with 8 bases between the two germline ends. Study outcomes and limitations: Whereas CD4+ TCR diversity had risen significantly by C4D1, CD8+ TCR diversity had not. Newly diagnosed patients were said to have less baseline TCR diversity than healthy donors did.

All the patients suffered relapse after autologous stem cell transplantation, and brentuximab vedotin exposure differed. Libraries were prepared by immunoSEQ multiplex PCR; TCRdb keeps only in-frame clonotypes and omits some of them. Altogether some 22,000 clones are present, 70% to 80% being singletons, with the ten largest covering about 21%. The J gene is TRBJ2-7, the V gene TRBV7-9; TRBD1 might be the D (5 bases). The receptor was derived from a human donor with classical Hodgkin lymphoma. Here the sequenced sample was peripheral blood mononuclear cells (PBMCs), taken at baseline. The CDR3 loop is CASSPGRYEQYF. In nucleotides, the CDR3 is TGTGCCAGCAGCCCAGGGCGCTACGAGCAGTACTTC.